Reported below is one T cell receptor beta chain. Its antigen remains unidentified. No per-base quality is available; no much larger clone lies one base away. The trial excluded patients who had a history of autoimmune disease or who were on systemic immunosuppression. Peripheral blood for TCR sequencing was collected from all dose cohorts at baseline, on cycle 4 day 1, and on cycle 7 day 1. The samples were drawn from a first-in-human, open-label, multicenter phase I dose-escalation trial of ivuxolimab. Adults with locally advanced or metastatic melanoma, renal cell, hepatocellular, or head and neck squamous cell carcinoma were enrolled in the trial. Before TCR sequencing, CD4+ T cells and CD8+ T cells from peripheral blood were sorted into separate populations. From V the trimming removes 2 bases and from J it removes 5 bases, while the gene matches leave 7 bases of the junction unaccounted for. According to the germline V gene, CDR1 reads SGHRS and CDR2 reads YFSETQ. From the cysteine through the phenylalanine, the CDR3 covers 16 amino acids. Only the CDR3 region is kept as DNA, spanning 48 bases read in frame from base 1.

This sample was taken from a study of OX40 agonist ivuxolimab in advanced cancers. Study-wide context: Ivuxolimab was a fully human IgG2 agonistic monoclonal antibody targeting the costimulatory receptor OX40 (CD134). Intravenous ivuxolimab was administered to patients every 2 weeks at six dose levels: 0.01, 0.1, 0.3, 1.5, 3 and 10 mg/kg. Among the roughly 52 dose-escalation patients, some 20 had hepatocellular carcinoma, 15 melanoma, 9 renal cell carcinoma and 9 head and neck cancer. In the dose-escalation cohort, over 65% of patients were male, and the mean age was around 60 years, with a range of roughly 23 to 85. Prior anti-PD-1, anti-PD-L1 or anti-CTLA-4 therapy was permitted, and roughly two fifths of dose-escalation patients had received checkpoint inhibitors. Partial responses occurred in three dose-escalation patients: two with cutaneous melanoma and one with hepatocellular carcinoma. Peripheral TCRbeta sequencing aimed to test whether ivuxolimab altered TCR sequence diversity and caused clonal T-cell expansion. The paper reports the monotherapy dose-escalation portion (N ≈ 50 patients) of the phase I ivuxolimab trial.

What the authors observed across the whole study: Which antigens the clonally expanded peripheral T cells were specific for was not determined. After ivuxolimab, more expanded clones were found on average in CD8+ T cells than in CD4+ T cells. Low levels of normalized T-cell clonal expansion were also seen in some patients who did not respond. Partial responders in the 0.1-3.0 mg/kg groups had among the lowest normalized peripheral clonal expansion, especially among CD8+ T cells. Clonal expansion of both CD4+ and CD8+ blood T cells was observed from baseline to week 6 at doses 0.1 to 3.0 mg/kg.

Genomic DNA was extracted from sorted cells for sequencing of the TCRbeta CDR3 region. The immunoSEQ Assay was used for sequencing of TCRbeta CDR3 regions. TCRdb holds this immuneACCESS table with in-frame rearrangements only. Some clones are missing; in checked studies, unresolved V genes explain under half, and the rest has no known cause. The table for this sample lists about 67,000 clones; 85% of them were counted only once. Of the sample, approximately 2% falls within the top ten clones. The V and J segments used are TRBV5-1 and TRBJ2-3; TRBD2 agrees with 11 junctional bases. The clonotype was recovered from an adult with an advanced solid tumor such as melanoma, head and neck, liver or kidney cancer. Specimen: CD4+ or CD8+ T cells sorted from blood, collected in a trial of the OX40 agonist ivuxolimab. Here the CDR3 is given as CASSFSGGGLGDTQYF. Read as DNA, the sequence is TGCGCCAGCAGCTTTAGCGGGGGGGGCCTTGGAGATACGCAGTATTTT.